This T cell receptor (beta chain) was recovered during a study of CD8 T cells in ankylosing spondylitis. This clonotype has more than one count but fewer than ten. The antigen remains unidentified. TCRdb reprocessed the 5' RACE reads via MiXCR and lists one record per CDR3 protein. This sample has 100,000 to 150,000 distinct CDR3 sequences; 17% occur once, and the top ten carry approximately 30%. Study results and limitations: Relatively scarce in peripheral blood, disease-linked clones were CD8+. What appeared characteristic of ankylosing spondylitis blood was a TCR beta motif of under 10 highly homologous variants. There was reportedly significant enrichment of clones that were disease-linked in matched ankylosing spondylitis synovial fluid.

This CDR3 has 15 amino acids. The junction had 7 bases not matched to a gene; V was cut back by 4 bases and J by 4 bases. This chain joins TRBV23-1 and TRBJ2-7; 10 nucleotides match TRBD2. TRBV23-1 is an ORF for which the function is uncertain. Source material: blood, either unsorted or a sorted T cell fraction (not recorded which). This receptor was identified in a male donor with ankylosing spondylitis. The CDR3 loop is CASSLPASGSYEQYF. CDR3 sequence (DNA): TGCGCCAGCAGTCTTCCCGCTAGCGGGAGTTACGAGCAGTACTTC.